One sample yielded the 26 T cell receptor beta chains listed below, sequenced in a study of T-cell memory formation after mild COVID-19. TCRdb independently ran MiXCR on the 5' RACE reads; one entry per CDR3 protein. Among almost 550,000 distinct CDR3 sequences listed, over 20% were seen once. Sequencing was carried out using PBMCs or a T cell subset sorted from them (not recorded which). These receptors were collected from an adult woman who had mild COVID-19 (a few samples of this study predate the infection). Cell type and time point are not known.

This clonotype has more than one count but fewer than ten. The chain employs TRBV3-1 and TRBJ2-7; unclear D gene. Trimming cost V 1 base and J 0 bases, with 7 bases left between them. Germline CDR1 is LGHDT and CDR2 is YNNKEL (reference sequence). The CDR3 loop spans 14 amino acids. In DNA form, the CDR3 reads TGTGCCAGCAGCCAAGGCATGGACTCCTACGAGCAGTACTTC. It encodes CASSQGMDSYEQYF.

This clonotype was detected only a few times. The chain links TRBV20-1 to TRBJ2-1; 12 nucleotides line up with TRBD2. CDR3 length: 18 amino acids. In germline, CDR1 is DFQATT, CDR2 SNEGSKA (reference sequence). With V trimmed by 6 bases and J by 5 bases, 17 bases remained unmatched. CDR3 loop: CSARRLTSGGPMDNEQFF. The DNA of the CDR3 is TGCAGTGCGCGCAGACTCACTAGCGGGGGGCCTATGGACAATGAGCAGTTCTTC.

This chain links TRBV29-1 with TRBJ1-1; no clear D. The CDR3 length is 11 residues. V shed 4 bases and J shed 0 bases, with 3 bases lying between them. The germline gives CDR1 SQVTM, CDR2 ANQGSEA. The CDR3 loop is CSVVMNTEAFF. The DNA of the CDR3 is TGCAGCGTTGTTATGAACACTGAAGCTTTCTTT.

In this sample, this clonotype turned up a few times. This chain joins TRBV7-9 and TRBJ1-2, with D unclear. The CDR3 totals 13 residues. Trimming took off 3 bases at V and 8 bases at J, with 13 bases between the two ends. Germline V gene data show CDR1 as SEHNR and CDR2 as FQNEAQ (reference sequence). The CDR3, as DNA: TGTGCCAGCAGCTTCGATGATCGGAGGGGCTACACCTTC. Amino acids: CASSFDDRRGYTF.

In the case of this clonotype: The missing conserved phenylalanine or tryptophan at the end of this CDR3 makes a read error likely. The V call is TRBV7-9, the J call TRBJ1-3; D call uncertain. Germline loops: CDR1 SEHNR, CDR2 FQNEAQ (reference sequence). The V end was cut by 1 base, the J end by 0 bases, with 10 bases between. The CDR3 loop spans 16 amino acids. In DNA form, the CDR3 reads TGTGCCAGCAGCTTAGGAGGACGGAGCTCTGGAAACACCATATATATT. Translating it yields CASSLGGRSSGNTIYI.

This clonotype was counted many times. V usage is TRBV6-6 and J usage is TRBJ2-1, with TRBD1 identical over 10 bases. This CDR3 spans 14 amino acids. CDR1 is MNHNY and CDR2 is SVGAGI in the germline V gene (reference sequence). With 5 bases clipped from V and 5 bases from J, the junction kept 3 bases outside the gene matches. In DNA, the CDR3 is TGTGCCAGCAGTGCCGGGACAGGGGACAATGAGCAGTTCTTC. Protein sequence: CASSAGTGDNEQFF.

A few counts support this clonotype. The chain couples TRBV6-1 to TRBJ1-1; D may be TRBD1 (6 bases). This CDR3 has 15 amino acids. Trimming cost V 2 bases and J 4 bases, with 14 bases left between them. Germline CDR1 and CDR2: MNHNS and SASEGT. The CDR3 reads CASSEYNREVTEAFF. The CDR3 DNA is TGTGCCAGCAGTGAATACAACAGGGAGGTCACTGAAGCTTTCTTT.

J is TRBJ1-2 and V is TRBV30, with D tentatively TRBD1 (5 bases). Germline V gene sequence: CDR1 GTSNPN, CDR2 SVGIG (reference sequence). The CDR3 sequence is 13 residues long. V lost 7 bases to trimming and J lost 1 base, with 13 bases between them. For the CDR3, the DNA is TGTGCCTTGAAGGACACTTTTAACTATGGCTACACCTTC. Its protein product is CALKDTFNYGYTF.

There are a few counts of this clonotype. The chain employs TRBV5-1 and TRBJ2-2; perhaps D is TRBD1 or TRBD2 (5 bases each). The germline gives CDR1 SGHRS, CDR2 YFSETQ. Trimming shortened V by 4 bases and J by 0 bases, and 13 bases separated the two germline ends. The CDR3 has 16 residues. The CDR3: CASSPTTGPNTGELFF. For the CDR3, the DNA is TGCGCCAGCAGCCCCACAACGGGACCGAACACCGGGGAGCTGTTTTTT.

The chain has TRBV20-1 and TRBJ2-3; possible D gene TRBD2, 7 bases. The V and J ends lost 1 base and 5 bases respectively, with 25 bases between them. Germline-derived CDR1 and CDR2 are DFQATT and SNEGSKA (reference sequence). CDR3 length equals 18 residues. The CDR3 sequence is CSARGPAGAGGIGDTQYF. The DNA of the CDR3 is TGCAGTGCTAGAGGCCCCGCGGGGGCGGGCGGAATAGGAGATACGCAGTATTTT.

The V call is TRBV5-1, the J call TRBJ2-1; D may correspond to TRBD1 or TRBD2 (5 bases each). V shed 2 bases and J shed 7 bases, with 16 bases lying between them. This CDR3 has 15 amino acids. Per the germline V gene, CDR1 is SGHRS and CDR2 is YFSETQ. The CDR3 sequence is CASSFGPDGGNEQFF. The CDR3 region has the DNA TGCGCCAGCAGCTTTGGGCCCGATGGGGGTAATGAGCAGTTCTTC.

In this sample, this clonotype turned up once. CDR3 region: CASSPSRAADTEAFF. DNA of the CDR3: TGCGCCAGCAGCCCTTCTCGGGCGGCAGACACTGAAGCTTTCTTT. This rearrangement joins TRBV4-3 to TRBJ1-1; D uncertain. The ends were cut back, 4 bases at V and 3 bases at J, with 15 bases in the middle. In germline, CDR1 is LGHNA, CDR2 YSLEER. CDR3 length: 15 residues.

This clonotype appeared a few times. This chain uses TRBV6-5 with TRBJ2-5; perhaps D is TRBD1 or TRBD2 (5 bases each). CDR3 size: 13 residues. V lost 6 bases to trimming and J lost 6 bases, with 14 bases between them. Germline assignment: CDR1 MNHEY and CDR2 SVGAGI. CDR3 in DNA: TGTGCCAGCAGCCCCGAGGGGAGTAAGACCCAGTACTTC. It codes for CASSPEGSKTQYF.

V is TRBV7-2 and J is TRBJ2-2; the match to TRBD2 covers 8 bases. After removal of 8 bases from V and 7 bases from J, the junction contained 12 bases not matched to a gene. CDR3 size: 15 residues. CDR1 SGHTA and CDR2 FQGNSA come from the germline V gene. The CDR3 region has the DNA TGTGCCAGCGGCCCCCTCAGCGGGAGTTACGGGGAGCTGTTTTTT. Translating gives CASGPLSGSYGELFF.

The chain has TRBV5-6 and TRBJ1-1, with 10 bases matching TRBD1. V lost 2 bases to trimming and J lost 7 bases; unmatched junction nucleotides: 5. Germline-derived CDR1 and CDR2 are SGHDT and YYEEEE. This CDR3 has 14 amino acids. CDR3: CASSFRRTGGEAFF. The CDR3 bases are TGTGCCAGCAGCTTTCGTAGGACAGGGGGTGAAGCTTTCTTT. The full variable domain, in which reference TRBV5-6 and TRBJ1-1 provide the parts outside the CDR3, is DAGVTQSPTHLIKTRGQQVTLRCSPKSGHDTVSWYQQALGQGPQFIFQYYEEEERQRGNFPDRFSGHQFPNYSSELNVNALLLGDSALYLCASSFRRTGGEAFFGQGTRLTVV.

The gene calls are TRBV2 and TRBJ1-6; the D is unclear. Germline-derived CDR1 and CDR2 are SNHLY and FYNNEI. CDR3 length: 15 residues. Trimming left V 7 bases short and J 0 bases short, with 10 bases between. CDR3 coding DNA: TGTGCCAGCAAAGATAGGATCTCCTATAATTCACCCCTCCACTTT. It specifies CASKDRISYNSPLHF.

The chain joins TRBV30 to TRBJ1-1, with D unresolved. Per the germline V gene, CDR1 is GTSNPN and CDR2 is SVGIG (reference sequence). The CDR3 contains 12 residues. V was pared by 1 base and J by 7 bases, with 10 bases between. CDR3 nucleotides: TGTGCCTGGAGTGGGCAGGCTCTTGAAGCTTTCTTT. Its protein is CAWSGQALEAFF.

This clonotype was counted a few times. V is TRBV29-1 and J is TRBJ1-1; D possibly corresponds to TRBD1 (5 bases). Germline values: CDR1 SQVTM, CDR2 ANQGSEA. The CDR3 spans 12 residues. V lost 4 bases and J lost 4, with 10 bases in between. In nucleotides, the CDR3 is TGCAGCGTTGGGGGGGACGGCACTGAAGCTTTCTTT. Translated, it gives CSVGGDGTEAFF.

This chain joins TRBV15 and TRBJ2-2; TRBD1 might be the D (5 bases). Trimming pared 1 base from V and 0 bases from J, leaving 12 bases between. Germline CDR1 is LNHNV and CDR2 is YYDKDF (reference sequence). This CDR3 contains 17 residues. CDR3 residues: CATSRVQTVTNTGELFF. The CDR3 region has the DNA TGTGCCACCAGCAGAGTCCAGACAGTTACGAACACCGGGGAGCTGTTTTTT.

CDR3 region: CASSPSGSGELFF. Written as DNA, the CDR3 is TGTGCCAGCAGTCCTTCCGGGTCCGGGGAGCTGTTTTTT. This chain uses TRBV12-3 or TRBV12-4 with TRBJ2-2; D is unclear. This CDR3 region has 13 residues. The V end was cut by 5 bases, the J end by 6 bases, with 10 bases between.

CDR3 DNA: TGTGCCAGCAGGAGAGGGGCCTACGAGCAGTACTTC. Its protein product is CASRRGAYEQYF. This rearrangement joins TRBV6-2 or TRBV6-3 to TRBJ2-7, with D perhaps given as TRBD1 or TRBD2 (5 bases each). This CDR3 has 12 amino acids. Germline V gene data show CDR1 as MNHEY and CDR2 as SVGEGT. The V end lost 6 bases, the J end lost 2 bases, and 8 bases lay between the germline ends.

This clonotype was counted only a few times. The CDR3: CAISDLGEISYEQYF. CDR3 sequence (DNA): TGTGCCATCAGTGATCTCGGGGAAATCTCCTACGAGCAGTACTTC. The V and J genes are TRBV10-3 and TRBJ2-7; maybe TRBD2 (5 bases). The germline V and J ends were trimmed by 3 bases and 0 bases, with 12 bases remaining between them. There are 15 residues in the CDR3. Per germline, CDR1 ENHRY and CDR2 SYGVKD.

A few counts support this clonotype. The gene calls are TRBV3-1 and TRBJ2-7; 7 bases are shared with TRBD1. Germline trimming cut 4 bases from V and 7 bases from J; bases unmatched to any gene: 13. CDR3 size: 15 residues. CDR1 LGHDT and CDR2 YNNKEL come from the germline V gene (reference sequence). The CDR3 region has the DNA TGTGCCAGCAGCCCCTGGTCAGGGGGTGTCGGAGAGCAGTACTTC. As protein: CASSPWSGGVGEQYF.

The CDR3 loop reads CASSLSGSRWTEAFF. In DNA, the CDR3 is TGTGCCAGCAGCCTTTCGGGAAGCCGCTGGACTGAAGCTTTCTTT. V and J are TRBV25-1 and TRBJ1-1; no reliable D call. This CDR3 is 15 amino acids long. CDR1 is MGHDK, CDR2 SYGVNS, per germline. The V end was cut by 6 bases, the J end by 5 bases, with 19 bases between.

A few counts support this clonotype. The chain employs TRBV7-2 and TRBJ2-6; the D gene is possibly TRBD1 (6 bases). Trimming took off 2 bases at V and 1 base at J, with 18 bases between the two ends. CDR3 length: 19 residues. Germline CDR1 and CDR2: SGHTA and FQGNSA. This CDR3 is CASSLRTGSPTSGANVLTF. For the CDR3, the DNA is TGTGCCAGCAGCTTAAGAACAGGGTCTCCTACTTCTGGGGCCAACGTCCTGACTTTC.

The CDR3 loop is CSGLANNNEQFF. In nucleotides, the CDR3 is TGCAGCGGGCTGGCGAATAACAATGAGCAGTTCTTC. The chain joins TRBV29-1 to TRBJ2-1; D remains ambiguous. CDR3 length: 12 residues. V was trimmed by 7 bases and J by 5 bases, leaving 12 bases between them. The germline V gene encodes CDR1 SQVTM and CDR2 ANQGSEA.